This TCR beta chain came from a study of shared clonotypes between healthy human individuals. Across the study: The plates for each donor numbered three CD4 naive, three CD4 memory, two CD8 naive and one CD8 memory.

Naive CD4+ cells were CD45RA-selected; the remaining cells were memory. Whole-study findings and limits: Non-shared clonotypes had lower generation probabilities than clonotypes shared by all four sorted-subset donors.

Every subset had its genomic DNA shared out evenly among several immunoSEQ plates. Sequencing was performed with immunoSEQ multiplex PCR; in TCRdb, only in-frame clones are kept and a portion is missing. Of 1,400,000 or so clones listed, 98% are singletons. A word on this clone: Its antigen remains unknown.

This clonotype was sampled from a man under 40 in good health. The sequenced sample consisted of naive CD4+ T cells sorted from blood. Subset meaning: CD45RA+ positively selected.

The DNA for the CDR3 is TGTGCCAGCACGGAGGAGGTCGATCAGCCCCAGCATTTT. Residues: CASTEEVDQPQHF. The chain joins TRBV2 to TRBJ1-5, with D hard to call. The CDR3 extends over 13 amino acids. The germline V gene has CDR1 SNHLY and CDR2 FYNNEI. V was cut by 7 bases and J by 5 bases, with 12 bases left in between.